This TCR beta chain was sequenced during a study of OX40 agonist ivuxolimab in advanced cancers. About the research overall: Three patients showed partial responses: one hepatocellular carcinoma and two cutaneous melanoma cases.

This clone was recorded only once. Repertoires were generated with immunoSEQ multiplex PCR, while TCRdb's copy carries only in-frame clones and drops some. Found here are approximately 100,000 clones, 90% of them singletons; the top ten hold approximately 0.3%. The TCR sequence derives from an adult with an advanced solid tumor such as melanoma, head and neck, liver or kidney cancer. Source: CD4+ or CD8+ T cells sorted from blood, taken in a trial of the OX40 agonist ivuxolimab.

CDR3 sequence reads: CASSLALDTGELFF. CDR3 in DNA: TGTGCCAGCAGCTTAGCGTTGGACACCGGGGAGCTGTTTTTT. The chain carries TRBV7-9 and TRBJ2-2; no clear D gene. Germline loops: CDR1 SEHNR, CDR2 FQNEAQ (reference sequence). Trimming removed 0 bases at V and 3 bases at J, with 5 bases between. This CDR3 is built from 14 residues. Looking up the rest from reference TRBV7-9 and TRBJ2-2 gives the full variable domain: DTGVSQNPRHKITKRGQNVTFRCDPISEHNRLYWYRQTLGQGPEFLTYFQNEAQLEKSRLLSDRFSAERPKGSFSTLEIQRTEQGDSAMYLCASSLALDTGELFFGEGSRLTVL.